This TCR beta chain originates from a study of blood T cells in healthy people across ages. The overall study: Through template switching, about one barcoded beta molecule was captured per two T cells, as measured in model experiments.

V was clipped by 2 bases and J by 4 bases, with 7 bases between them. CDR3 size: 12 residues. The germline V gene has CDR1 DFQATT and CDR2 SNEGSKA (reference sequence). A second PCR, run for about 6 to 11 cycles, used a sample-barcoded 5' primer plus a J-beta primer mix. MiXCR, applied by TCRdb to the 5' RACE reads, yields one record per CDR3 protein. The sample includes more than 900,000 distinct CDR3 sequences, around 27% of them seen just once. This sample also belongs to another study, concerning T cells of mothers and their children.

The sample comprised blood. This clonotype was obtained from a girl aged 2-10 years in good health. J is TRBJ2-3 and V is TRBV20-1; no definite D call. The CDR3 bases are TGCAGTGCTAGACTTGGCCCAGATACGCAGTATTTT. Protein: CSARLGPDTQYF.